This passage covers 21 T cell receptor beta chains from one sample sequenced in a study of type 1 and type 2 diabetes patients. The PCR template was genomic DNA. Amplification of the beta chain CDR3 used 30 forward and 13 reverse multiplex primers. TCRdb ran MiXCR on the multiplex PCR reads and lists one entry per CDR3 protein. The repertoire consists of under 300,000 distinct CDR3 sequences, with 47% occurring once and the leading ten covering roughly 15%. The sample was peripheral blood mononuclear cells (PBMCs). The receptors were sampled from a man in his late teens or twenties with type 2 diabetes.

V usage is TRBV7-2 and J usage is TRBJ1-2, with no clear D. The CDR3 consists of 15 residues. Trimming left V 1 base short and J 8 bases short, with 17 bases between. Germline V gene lookup returns CDR1 SGHTA and CDR2 FQGNSA. CDR3: CASSLDRRRIGGYTF. The DNA for the CDR3 is TGTGCCAGCAGCTTAGATCGCCGTCGGATCGGGGGCTACACCTTC.

The rearrangement joins TRBV6-1 to TRBJ2-3; 7 bases are a match to TRBD1. This CDR3 contains 13 residues. Looked up from germline, CDR1 is MNHNS and CDR2 is SASEGT. V was clipped by 6 bases and J by 4 bases; unmatched bases: 4. The DNA of the CDR3 is TGTGCCAGCAGGCGGACAGGATCAGATACGCAGTATTTT. Encoded protein: CASRRTGSDTQYF.

V and J are TRBV19 and TRBJ1-1; 7 nucleotides line up with TRBD1. Germline V CDR1 and CDR2: LNHDA, SQIVND (reference sequence). The ends lost 2 bases at V and 4 bases at J; junction bases unmatched: 4. The CDR3 is 14 amino acids. CDR3 DNA: TGTGCCAGTAGTATATCAGGGGGGGTCACTGAAGCTTTCTTT. Its protein product is CASSISGGVTEAFF.

The chain carries TRBV20-1 and TRBJ1-2; TRBD1 matches at 7 bases. The CDR3 spans 14 residues. CDR1 is DFQATT, CDR2 SNEGSKA, per germline (reference sequence). V lost 6 bases, J lost 3 bases, and 10 bases stayed unmatched. The CDR3 nucleotides are TGCAGTGCCCTTGGGGACAGACTTCACTATGGCTACACCTTC. It codes for CSALGDRLHYGYTF.

This clonotype has only a few counts. V gene TRBV20-1 combines with J gene TRBJ2-1, with D perhaps TRBD2 (5 bases). The CDR3 length is 13 residues. The germline gives CDR1 DFQATT, CDR2 SNEGSKA (reference sequence). V dropped 3 bases and J dropped 3 bases, with 9 bases sitting between them. CDR3 coding DNA: TGCAGTGCTAGGCGGGCCGACTACAATGAGCAGTTCTTC. As protein: CSARRADYNEQFF.

This chain uses TRBV28 with TRBJ1-5; no reliable D call. CDR1 is MDHEN and CDR2 is SYDVKM in the germline V gene. Trimming removed 5 bases from V and 9 bases from J, with 11 bases in between. There are 12 residues in the CDR3. The CDR3 loop is CASSLAGTPQHF. CDR3 DNA sequence: TGTGCCAGCAGTCTGGCGGGCACGCCCCAGCATTTT.

This clonotype turned up a few times. V gene TRBV19 combines with J gene TRBJ1-4, with D perhaps matching TRBD1 (6 bases). CDR1 is LNHDA and CDR2 is SQIVND in the germline V gene (reference sequence). V lost 7 bases to trimming and J lost 3 bases, with 18 bases between them. This CDR3 region has 16 residues. The chain's CDR3 is CASTTLGGMANEKLFF. The CDR3 DNA sequence: TGTGCCAGTACCACCCTAGGGGGAATGGCTAATGAAAAACTGTTTTTT.

V and J are TRBV6-5 and TRBJ1-6; D unclear. Germline loops: CDR1 MNHEY, CDR2 SVGAGI. The CDR3 totals 12 residues. V lost 10 bases to trimming and J lost 9 bases, with 13 bases between them. CDR3 sequence reads: CATSRVSSPLHF. The CDR3 coding sequence is TGTGCCACCAGCAGAGTGAGTTCACCCCTCCACTTT.

On this clonotype: A read error may be the cause here, since a much bigger clone is one base away. This chain links TRBV5-1 with TRBJ1-1; D possibly corresponds to TRBD1 (6 bases). CDR3 size: 15 residues. Germline V CDR1 and CDR2: SGHRS, YFSETQ. CDR3 sequence: CASSSAGTRNTEAFF. For the CDR3, the DNA is TGTGCCAGCAGCTCCGCCGGGACAAGGAACACTGAAGCTTTCTTT. The variable domain in full, with the rest retrieved from reference TRBV5-1 and TRBJ1-1, is KAGVTQTPRYLIKTRGQQVTLSCSPISGHRSVSWYQQTPGQGLQFLFEYFSETQRNKGNFPGRFSGRQFSNSRSEMNVSTLELGDSALYLCASSSAGTRNTEAFFGQGTRLTVV.

J is TRBJ2-7 and V is TRBV28; D not certain. Germline CDR1 MDHEN, CDR2 SYDVKM. This CDR3 has 12 amino acids. Trimming removed 3 bases from V and 3 bases from J, with 6 bases in between. The CDR3 sequence: CASSFNFYEQYF. The CDR3, as DNA: TGTGCCAGCAGTTTCAATTTCTACGAGCAGTACTTC.

The count of this clonotype is one. V gene TRBV7-3 combines with J gene TRBJ2-5; 9 positions match TRBD2. J gave up 4 bases and V 7 bases, and 4 bases lay outside the gene matches. The CDR3 spans 13 residues. Germline lookup yields CDR1 SGHTA and CDR2 FQGTGA. The CDR3 DNA follows: TGTGCCAGCACCACGCGGGGGGGAGAGACCCAGTACTTC. Translation gives CASTTRGGETQYF. Full variable domain (remainder filled in from reference TRBV7-3 and TRBJ2-5): GAGVSQTPSNKVTEKGKYVELRCDPISGHTALYWYRQSLGQGPEFLIYFQGTGAADDSGLPNDRFFAVRPEGSVSTLKIQRTERGDSAVYLCASTTRGGETQYFGPGTRLLVL.

J is TRBJ1-5 and V is TRBV10-1; D is undetermined. V gave up 5 bases and J gave up 3 bases, with 11 bases separating them. This CDR3 has 14 amino acids. From germline, CDR1 is WNHNN and CDR2 SYGVQD (reference sequence). The DNA of the CDR3 is TGCGCCAGCAGTCCCGGGGTTAACAATCAGCCCCAGCATTTT. Translation gives CASSPGVNNQPQHF.

This clonotype was counted at least ten times. The CDR3 reads CAWARAHGYTF. CDR3 coding DNA: TGTGCCTGGGCGAGGGCGCATGGCTACACCTTC. V and J are TRBV30 and TRBJ1-2; D uncertain. Trimming left V 5 bases short and J 6 bases short, with 10 bases between. CDR3 length equals 11 residues. The germline V gene encodes CDR1 GTSNPN and CDR2 SVGIG (reference sequence).

V gene TRBV7-6 combines with J gene TRBJ1-5; the D is unclear. Germline CDR1 reads SGHVS; CDR2 reads FNYEAQ. The CDR3 runs to 14 residues. Trimming removed 6 bases at V and 9 bases at J, with 18 bases between. CDR3 protein: CASSQDGYDLPQHF. CDR3 nucleotides: TGTGCCAGCAGTCAAGATGGGTACGATCTGCCCCAGCATTTT.

V usage is TRBV27 and J usage is TRBJ2-7; 7 positions match TRBD1. V lost 6 bases, J lost 7 bases, and 12 bases stayed unmatched. The CDR3 covers 14 residues. Germline V gene sequence: CDR1 MNHEY, CDR2 SMNVEV (reference sequence). CDR3 nucleotides: TGTGCCAGCAGCTTGGTCGGCAGGGGGATTGAGCAGTACTTC. Translated, it gives CASSLVGRGIEQYF.

This clonotype was found a few times. This chain uses TRBV25-1 with TRBJ1-2; 10 bases line up with TRBD1. Germline V lookup: CDR1 MGHDK, CDR2 SYGVNS. The CDR3 contains 15 residues. V shed 6 bases and J 7 bases; nucleotides not matched to a gene: 11. CDR3 in amino acids: CASRPGQGEGGGYTF. In DNA, the CDR3 is TGTGCCAGCAGACCTGGACAGGGGGAAGGAGGTGGCTACACCTTC.

This chain joins TRBV9 and TRBJ1-2, with D possibly matching TRBD1 (5 bases). The CDR3 is 13 residues long. The V end was cut by 0 bases, the J end by 8 bases, with 11 bases between. CDR1 and CDR2 from the germline V gene are SGDLS and YYNGEE. Written as DNA, the CDR3 is TGTGCCAGCAGCGTAGAGGAGGGGATAGGCTACACCTTC. Encoded protein: CASSVEEGIGYTF.

The J gene is TRBJ2-6, the V gene TRBV24-1; TRBD1 matches 8 bases. Trimming removed 9 bases from V and 2 bases from J; junction bases left unmatched: 8. This CDR3 comprises 16 residues. Germline V lookup: CDR1 KGHDR, CDR2 SFDVKD. In nucleotides, the CDR3 is TGTGCCACCCGGGACAGGTTTTTGCCTGGGGCCAACGTCCTGACTTTC. Its protein is CATRDRFLPGANVLTF.

The gene calls are TRBV7-9 and TRBJ2-7; perhaps TRBD2 as D (6 bases). The CDR3 contains 16 residues. Germline CDR1 SEHNR, CDR2 FQNEAQ (reference sequence). Trimming took off 0 bases at V and 1 base at J, with 13 bases between the two ends. The CDR3 reads CASSLAVGGFSYEQYF. The CDR3 DNA is TGTGCCAGCAGCTTAGCGGTTGGGGGGTTTTCCTACGAGCAGTACTTC.

The chain combines TRBV9 with TRBJ2-5; TRBD2 aligns across 7 bases. The closer fit of TRBJ2-1 to the DNA end suggests the J call may be wrong. This CDR3 spans 12 amino acids. Looked up from germline, CDR1 is SGDLS and CDR2 is YYNGEE. CDR3 sequence reads: CASGRADNEQFF. As DNA, the CDR3 is TGTGCCAGCGGGAGGGCCGACAATGAGCAGTTCTTC.

The chain carries TRBV7-6 and TRBJ2-7, with TRBD1 as a possible D gene (5 bases). Trimming cost V 0 bases and J 0 bases, with 9 bases left between them. The CDR3 is 15 residues long. The germline CDR1 and CDR2 sequences are SGHVS and FNYEAQ. The CDR3 is CASSLATGVSYEQYF. The CDR3 DNA follows: TGTGCCAGCAGCTTAGCTACAGGTGTCTCCTACGAGCAGTACTTC.